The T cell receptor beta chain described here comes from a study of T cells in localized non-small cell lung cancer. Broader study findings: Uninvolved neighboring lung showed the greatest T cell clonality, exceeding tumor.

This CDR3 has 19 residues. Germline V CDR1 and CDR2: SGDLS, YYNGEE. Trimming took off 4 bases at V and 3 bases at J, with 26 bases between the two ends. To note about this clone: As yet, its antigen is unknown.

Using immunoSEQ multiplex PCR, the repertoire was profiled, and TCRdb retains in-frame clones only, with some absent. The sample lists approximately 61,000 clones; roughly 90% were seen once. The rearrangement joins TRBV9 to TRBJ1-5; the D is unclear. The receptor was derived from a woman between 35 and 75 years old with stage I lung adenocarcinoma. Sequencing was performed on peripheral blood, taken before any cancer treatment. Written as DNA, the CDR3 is TGTGCCAGCAGCCCACACCTTGGGGTGGAGCACAGAAACAATCAGCCCCAGCATTTT. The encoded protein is CASSPHLGVEHRNNQPQHF.